This TCR beta chain is from a study of metastatic and nonmetastatic thyroid tumors. This CDR3 has 15 amino acids. Unmatched junction bases numbered 2, after V lost 1 base and J lost 7 bases. Germline CDR1 and CDR2: MNHNS and SASEGT. Original analysis: Across clinicopathological groups, CDR3 differences served as the basis for building a distant-metastasis classifier for papillary thyroid cancer. TCRdb re-called clones via MiXCR from the PCR reads. These V and J calls originate from TCRdb's pipeline instead of the authors' own analysis. This table has 25,000 to 30,000 clones, around a sixth appearing once. Patients had received no treatment of any kind before thyroid surgery.

The sequenced sample was blood. This TCR was recovered from a female donor with papillary thyroid cancer or a benign thyroid nodule (not recorded which). Some clones in this sample may be carry-over from other donors' samples. J is TRBJ1-6 and V is TRBV6-1, with 9 bases matching TRBD1. CDR3 in DNA: TGTGCCAGCAGTGAAGAGACAGGGGGGAATTCACCCCTCCACTTT. Its translation is CASSEETGGNSPLHF.